The present T cell receptor beta chain was sequenced within a study of CD8+ T cells in alopecia areata. Whole-study results and caveats: Lesional tissue from the scalp (especially in alopecia totalis/universalis) showed higher clonality than normal scalp. In scalp, tofacitinib significantly decreased clonality and expanded CD8+ clones among the top 100. Any link of baseline CD8+ expansion to response, resting on one nonresponder, remains uncertain.

The V end was cut by 3 bases, the J end by 4 bases, with 13 bases between. From germline, CDR1 is MGHRA and CDR2 YSYEKL. The CDR3 contains 14 residues. Regarding treatment: oral pan-JAK inhibitor, 5-10 mg twice daily. This clone was seen a few times. Its antigen is not identified. Following RNA extraction, reverse transcription yielded cDNA that acted as the sequencing template. TCRdb keeps only in-frame clones here, not all; method: immunoSEQ multiplex PCR. Here the sample spans 130,000 to 150,000 clones, 82% being singletons. The chain uses TRBV4-1 and TRBJ2-7; D is uncertain. The material sequenced was CD8+ T cells sorted from blood, taken at week 4, from a patient treated with tofacitinib. The sequence was collected from a human donor with alopecia areata. The DNA of the CDR3 is TGCGCCAGCAGCCACCACTACGAAGGATACGAGCAGTACTTC. Its translation: CASSHHYEGYEQYF.